The subject of this entry is one TCR beta chain. What it binds is not known. TCRdb keeps only in-frame clones here, not all; method: immunoSEQ multiplex PCR. The sample carries approximately 19,000 clones, about 28% recorded once. Sample treatment: randomized to nivolumab then ipilimumab (arm A) or the reverse (arm B). These data belong to a study of sequential checkpoint blockade in melanoma. Overall study context: 75 to 95 pretreatment tumor DNA samples were TCRβ immunosequenced.

The germline V gene has CDR1 LNHDA and CDR2 SQIVND (reference sequence). V was shortened by 3 bases and J by 6 bases, with 20 bases between the two germline ends. This CDR3 is 17 amino acids long. Findings and limits, study-wide: Rising tumor T-cell fraction and clonality meant about 30 times likelier benefit. Pretreatment TIL clonality tracked with response in the nivolumab-first arm.

Sequenced material: tumor tissue (inferred from file names), taken from a patient given nivolumab and ipilimumab in sequence. The chain combines TRBV19 with TRBJ2-2; D might be TRBD2 (6 bases). The TCR sequence derives from a human donor with melanoma. The CDR3 bases are TGTGCCAGTAGTATCCCTCGCGGAGGGGCTTATCCCGGGGAGCTGTTTTTT. This translates into CASSIPRGGAYPGELFF.